These T cell receptor beta chains were read from a single sample in a study of beta chain features in type 1 diabetes. Profiled with immunoSEQ multiplex PCR; TCRdb holds only in-frame clones, not every one. The sample gives about 340,000 clones, approximately 9.9% of which show up once; 1% is in the top ten. Material: central memory CD4+ T cells from blood. Receptors originate from a man in his thirties or forties with type 1 diabetes. Each CDR3 is given with its conserved first and last residue. The D gene is left open where the match is weak. Rows may omit the clone size; those that give it use once, few, many or a size class.

j_call d_call v_call clone_size cdr3_nt cdr3_aa
TRBJ1-5 - TRBV10-3 - TGTGCCATCAGTGAGACAGGAGGGGAGGTCAATCAGCCCCAGCATTTT CAISETGGEVNQPQHF
TRBJ2-6 - TRBV9 - TGTGCCAGCAGCGTAGCTTCTGGTGGGGCCAACGTCCTGACTTTC CASSVASGGANVLTF
TRBJ2-1 TRBD2 TRBV6-5 few TGTGCCAGCAGTTCTAGCGGGGGGCCCGTCAATGAGCAGTTCTTC CASSSSGGPVNEQFF
TRBJ2-7 - TRBV29-1 few TGCAGCGTTACCCTGGGTAGCGGTCCCTACGAGCAGTACTTC CSVTLGSGPYEQYF
TRBJ1-1 TRBD1 TRBV6-6 many TGTGCCAGCAGTACAGCGGGACAGCGGAACACTGAAGCTTTCTTT CASSTAGQRNTEAFF
TRBJ2-5 - TRBV12-5 few TGTGCTAGTGGTCCCCTTAATGAGGAGACCCAGTACTTC CASGPLNEETQYF
TRBJ2-2 - TRBV29-1 - TGCAGCGTTGGTCACACCGGGGAGCTGTTTTTT CSVGHTGELFF
TRBJ1-1 - TRBV18 - TGTGCCAGCTCACCCGGCGGGGGGGTTAACACTGAAGCTTTCTTT CASSPGGGVNTEAFF
TRBJ2-7 - TRBV5-4 many TGTGCCAGCAGCTTGGGGCAGGCTTCCTACGAGCAGTACTTC CASSLGQASYEQYF
TRBJ1-2 TRBD1 TRBV6-6 - TGTGCCAGCAGCCGGGACAGTGGCTACACCTTC CASSRDSGYTF
TRBJ2-7 - TRBV29-1 few TGCAGCGTCGCCCGACAAGGGGGAACCTCCCACGAGCAGTACTTC CSVARQGGTSHEQYF
TRBJ1-1 TRBD1 TRBV2 - TGTGCCAGCAGTGATCAGGGGGCGGGGACTGAAGCTTTCTTT CASSDQGAGTEAFF
TRBJ1-3 - TRBV7-2 few TGTGCCAGCAGCGGGAGGGTTGATGGAAACACCATATATTTT CASSGRVDGNTIYF
TRBJ2-5 - TRBV29-1 - TGCAGCGTGGGGGGGCAGGGAGAGACCCAGTACTTC CSVGGQGETQYF
TRBJ2-6 TRBD2 TRBV5-1 many TGCGCCAGCAGCCCCCTGCCGGGGGGTCCCTCTGGGGCCAACGTCCTGACTTTC CASSPLPGGPSGANVLTF
TRBJ2-2 - TRBV4-3 many TGCGCCAGCAGCCAAGACGGAGTTACCGGGGAGCTGTTTTTT CASSQDGVTGELFF
TRBJ2-7 - TRBV19 few TGTGCCAGTAGATTCAGGGGTGGGAGCTCCTACGAGCAGTACTTC CASRFRGGSSYEQYF
TRBJ1-3 - TRBV7-9 few TGTGCCAGCAGCTTAGACCTGCTGTCCTCTGGAAACACCATATATTTT CASSLDLLSSGNTIYF
TRBJ2-2 - TRBV7-2 - TGTGCCAGCAGCTTAGGGCCCGTTGGCACCGGGGAGCTGTTTTTT CASSLGPVGTGELFF
TRBJ1-4 TRBD1 TRBV7-9 - TGTGCCAGCAGCTCGCCGGGACAGGGAGAAAAACTGTTTTTT CASSSPGQGEKLFF
TRBJ1-6 TRBD1 TRBV5-6 - TGTGCCAGCAGCTTGGAAGACAGGGGTTATAATTCACCCCTCCACTTT CASSLEDRGYNSPLHF
TRBJ2-2 - TRBV27 - TGTGCCAGCAGTCCACACAACACCGGGGAGCTGTTTTTT CASSPHNTGELFF
TRBJ2-5 - TRBV28 few TGTGCCAGCAGTTCTGGACTACAAGAGACCCAGTACTTC CASSSGLQETQYF
TRBJ1-2 - TRBV27 few TGTGCCAGCAGTTTAGAGGGGATAAATCGCTATGGCTACACCTTC CASSLEGINRYGYTF